This TCR beta chain was captured by sequencing in a study of control samples from healthy donors and cancer patients. Germline CDR1 is SGDLS and CDR2 is YYNGEE. Trimming took 4 bases from V and 0 from J, leaving 11 bases between them. The CDR3 contains 15 residues. Assay used: immunoSEQ multiplex PCR; TCRdb lists only in-frame clones, some missing. The table lists about 55,000 clones, about 96% of them singletons. The TCR was taken from a young woman in good health. The rearrangement uses TRBV9 and TRBJ2-1; no clear D gene. The sample was blood. This chain's CDR3 is CASSKYPVSYNEQFF. CDR3 nucleotide sequence: TGTGCCAGCAGCAAATACCCCGTCTCCTACAATGAGCAGTTCTTC.